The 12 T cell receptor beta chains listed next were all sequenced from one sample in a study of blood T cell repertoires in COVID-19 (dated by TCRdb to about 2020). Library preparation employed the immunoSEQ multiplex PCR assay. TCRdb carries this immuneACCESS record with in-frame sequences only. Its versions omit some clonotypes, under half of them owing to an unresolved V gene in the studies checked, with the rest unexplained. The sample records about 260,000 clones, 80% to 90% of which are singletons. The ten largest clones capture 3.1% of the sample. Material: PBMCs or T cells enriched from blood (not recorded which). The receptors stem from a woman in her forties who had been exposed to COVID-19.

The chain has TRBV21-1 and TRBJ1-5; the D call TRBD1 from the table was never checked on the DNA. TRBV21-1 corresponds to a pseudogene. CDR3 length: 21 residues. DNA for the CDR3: TGTGCCAGCAGCAAAGAGGGGGTCGGGTCCCCCTATCCGATTAGCAATCAGCCCCAGCATTTT. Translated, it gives CASSKEGVGSPYPISNQPQHF.

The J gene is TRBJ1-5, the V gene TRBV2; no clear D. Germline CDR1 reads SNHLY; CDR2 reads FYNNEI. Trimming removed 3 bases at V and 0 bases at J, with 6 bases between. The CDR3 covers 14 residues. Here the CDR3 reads CASSDLYSNQPQHF. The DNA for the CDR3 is TGTGCCAGCAGTGACTTGTATAGCAATCAGCCCCAGCATTTT.

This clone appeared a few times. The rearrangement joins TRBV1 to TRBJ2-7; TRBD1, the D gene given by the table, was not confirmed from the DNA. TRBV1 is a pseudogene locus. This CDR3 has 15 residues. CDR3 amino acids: CTSSHRTGNLYEQYF. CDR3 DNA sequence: TGCACCAGCAGCCATCGCACAGGGAATTTATACGAGCAGTACTTC.

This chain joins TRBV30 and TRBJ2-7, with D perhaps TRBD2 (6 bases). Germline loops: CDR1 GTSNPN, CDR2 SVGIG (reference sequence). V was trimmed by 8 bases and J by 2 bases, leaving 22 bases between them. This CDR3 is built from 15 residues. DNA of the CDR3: TGTGCCGGGAAACTCGGGACTCGTCCTCCCTACGAGCAGTACTTC. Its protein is CAGKLGTRPPYEQYF.

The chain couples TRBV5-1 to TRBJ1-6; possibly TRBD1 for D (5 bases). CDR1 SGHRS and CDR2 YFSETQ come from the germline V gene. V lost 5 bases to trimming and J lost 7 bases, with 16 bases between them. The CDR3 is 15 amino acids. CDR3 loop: CASRPEVQDNSPLHF. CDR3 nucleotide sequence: TGCGCCAGCAGACCGGAAGTACAGGACAATTCACCCCTCCACTTT.

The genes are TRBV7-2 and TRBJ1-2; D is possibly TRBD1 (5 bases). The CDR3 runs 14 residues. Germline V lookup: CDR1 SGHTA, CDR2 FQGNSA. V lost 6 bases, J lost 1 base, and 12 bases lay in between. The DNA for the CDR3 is TGTGCCAGCAGTCCAGGGATGAGTAACTATGGCTACACCTTC. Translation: CASSPGMSNYGYTF.

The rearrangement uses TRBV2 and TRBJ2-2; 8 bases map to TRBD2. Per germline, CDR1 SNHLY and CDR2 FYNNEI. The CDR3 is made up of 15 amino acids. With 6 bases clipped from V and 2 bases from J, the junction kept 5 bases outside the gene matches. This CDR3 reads CASSPGGANTGELFF. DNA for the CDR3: TGTGCCAGCAGCCCCGGGGGGGCAAACACCGGGGAGCTGTTTTTT.

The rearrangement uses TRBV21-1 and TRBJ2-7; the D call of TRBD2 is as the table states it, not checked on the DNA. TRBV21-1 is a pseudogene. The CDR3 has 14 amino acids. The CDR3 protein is CATEQGGEGYEQYV. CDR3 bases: TGTGCCACCGAACAGGGAGGGGAGGGCTACGAGCAGTACGTC.

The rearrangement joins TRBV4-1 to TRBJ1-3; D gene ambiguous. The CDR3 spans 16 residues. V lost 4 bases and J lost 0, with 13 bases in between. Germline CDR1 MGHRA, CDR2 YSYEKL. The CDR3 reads CASSRLQKSSGNTIYF. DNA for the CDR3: TGCGCCAGCAGCCGACTACAGAAGAGCTCTGGAAACACCATATATTTT.

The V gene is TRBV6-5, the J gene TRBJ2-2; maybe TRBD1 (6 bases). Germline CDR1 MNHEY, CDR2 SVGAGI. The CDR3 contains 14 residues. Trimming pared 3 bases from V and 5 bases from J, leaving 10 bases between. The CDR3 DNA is TGTGCCAGCAGTTATAAAGGGGGAACCGGGGAGCTGTTTTTT. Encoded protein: CASSYKGGTGELFF.

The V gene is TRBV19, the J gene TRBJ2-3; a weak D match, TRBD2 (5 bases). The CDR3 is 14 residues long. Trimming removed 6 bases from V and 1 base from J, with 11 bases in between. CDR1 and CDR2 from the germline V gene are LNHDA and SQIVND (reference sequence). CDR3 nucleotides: TGTGCCAGTAGCGGACTTGGGGGCACAGATACGCAGTATTTT. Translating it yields CASSGLGGTDTQYF.

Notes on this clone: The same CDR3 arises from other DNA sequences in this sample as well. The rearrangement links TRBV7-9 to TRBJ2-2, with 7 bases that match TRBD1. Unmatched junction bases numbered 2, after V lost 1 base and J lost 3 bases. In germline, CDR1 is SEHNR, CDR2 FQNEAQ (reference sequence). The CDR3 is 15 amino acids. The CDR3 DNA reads TGTGCCAGCAGCTTAGGGACAGGCGACACCGGGGAGCTGTTTTTT. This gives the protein CASSLGTGDTGELFF.